This TCR beta chain comes out of a study of CD8+CD57+ T cells in acquired aplastic anemia. It was genomic DNA that served as the template for profiling TCR beta VDJ and CDR3. Each CDR3 protein is one row after TCRdb ran MiXCR on the reads. The table records hundreds of thousands of distinct CDR3 sequences, 60% to 80% of them present only once. The sequence came from a human donor in good health, serving as a control. The sample consisted of sorted CD4+, CD8+, or CD8+CD57+ T cells (not recorded which) from PBMCs.

CDR3 sequence (DNA): TGTGCCAGCAGCTTAGTTTCGGGGGGGACTACTGAGCAGTTCTTC. It specifies CASSLVSGGTTEQFF. The chain couples TRBV7-8 to TRBJ2-1; TRBD2 matches 8 bases. CDR1 is SGHVS and CDR2 is FQNEAQ in the germline V gene. There are 15 residues in the CDR3. V lost 1 base, J lost 9 bases, and 8 bases stayed unmatched. The full variable domain, with the rest looked up from reference TRBV7-8 and TRBJ2-1, is GAGVSQSPRYKVAKRGQDVALRCDPISGHVSLFWYQQALGQGPEFLTYFQNEAQLDKSGLPSDRFFAERPEGSVSTLKIQRTQQEDSAVYLCASSLVSGGTTEQFFGPGTRLTVL.